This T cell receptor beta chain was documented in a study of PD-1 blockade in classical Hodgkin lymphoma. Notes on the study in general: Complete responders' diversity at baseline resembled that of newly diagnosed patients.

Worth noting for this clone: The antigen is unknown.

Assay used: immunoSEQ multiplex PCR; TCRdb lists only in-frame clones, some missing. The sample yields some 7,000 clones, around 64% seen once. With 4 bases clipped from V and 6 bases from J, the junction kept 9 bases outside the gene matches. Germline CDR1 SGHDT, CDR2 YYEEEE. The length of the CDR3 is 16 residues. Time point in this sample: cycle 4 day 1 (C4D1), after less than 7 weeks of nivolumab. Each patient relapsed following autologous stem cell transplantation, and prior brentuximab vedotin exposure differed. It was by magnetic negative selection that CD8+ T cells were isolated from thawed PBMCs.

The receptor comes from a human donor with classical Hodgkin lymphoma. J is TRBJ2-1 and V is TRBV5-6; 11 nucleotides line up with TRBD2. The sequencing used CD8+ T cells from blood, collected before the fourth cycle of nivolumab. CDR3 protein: CASSHITGTSGNEQFF. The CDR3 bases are TGTGCCAGCAGCCATATAACCGGGACTAGCGGCAATGAGCAGTTCTTC.